This TCR beta chain was observed in a study of CD8+CD57+ T cells in acquired aplastic anemia. Study context: When averaged, DNA from sorted CD4+ and CD8+ cells came to approximately 3 ug. Sequencing produced an average of roughly 10 million reads per healthy donor for CD4+ cells.

Study outcomes and limitations: Significance was not reached for CD8+ Simpson's diversity between patients and controls.

The TCR beta profiling, which covered VDJ combination and CDR3 sequence, was carried out using genomic DNA as the template. One entry per CDR3 protein, called by TCRdb with MiXCR from the reads. The sample lists roughly 61,000 distinct CDR3 sequences; about 54% were seen once. The V gene lost 0 bases and the J gene lost 2 bases, with 15 bases spanning the gap. The CDR3 runs 16 residues. Germline lookup yields CDR1 SGDLS and CDR2 YYNGEE. This clonotype has ten or more counts. Its target is not known. The source of this sequence is a human donor in good health, serving as a control. The V call is TRBV9, the J call TRBJ2-7, with D hard to call. Material for sequencing was sorted CD4+, CD8+, or CD8+CD57+ T cells (not recorded which) from PBMCs. The DNA for the CDR3 is TGTGCCAGCAGCGTAGCGTCTGGAGACCCACCCTACGAGCAGTACTTC. Encoded protein: CASSVASGDPPYEQYF.